This T cell receptor (beta chain) is drawn from a study of T cells in Graves' hyperthyroidism and ophthalmopathy. For ophthalmopathy patients, the Clinical Activity Score was at least 3 and the NOSPECS grade at least 4; duration was under 3 months. Uncontrolled infection, other autoimmune disease, pregnancy or lactation barred patients from enrollment. TCR beta CDR3 sequences were amplified from RNA transcripts. Using the HTBI primer set, a first-round RT-PCR was run on the TCR CDR3. Via MiXCR, TCRdb re-called the multiplex PCR reads, giving one row per CDR3 protein. This sample yields about 250,000 distinct CDR3 sequences, of which approximately 23% are seen a single time; roughly 60% belongs to the top ten. The CDR3 extends over 14 amino acids. Germline V gives CDR1 SGHAT, CDR2 FQDESV (reference sequence). V lost 3 bases, J lost 3 bases, and 9 bases lay in between. This clonotype was seen at least ten times.

The sample comprised blood. This clonotype was sampled from a man aged 30-40 years with Graves' ophthalmopathy. The J gene is TRBJ2-1, the V gene TRBV11-1; tentative D call: TRBD2 (6 bases). The DNA for the CDR3 is TGTGCCAGCAGCTTTGGGACTCACTACAATGAGCAGTTCTTC. This encodes CASSFGTHYNEQFF.